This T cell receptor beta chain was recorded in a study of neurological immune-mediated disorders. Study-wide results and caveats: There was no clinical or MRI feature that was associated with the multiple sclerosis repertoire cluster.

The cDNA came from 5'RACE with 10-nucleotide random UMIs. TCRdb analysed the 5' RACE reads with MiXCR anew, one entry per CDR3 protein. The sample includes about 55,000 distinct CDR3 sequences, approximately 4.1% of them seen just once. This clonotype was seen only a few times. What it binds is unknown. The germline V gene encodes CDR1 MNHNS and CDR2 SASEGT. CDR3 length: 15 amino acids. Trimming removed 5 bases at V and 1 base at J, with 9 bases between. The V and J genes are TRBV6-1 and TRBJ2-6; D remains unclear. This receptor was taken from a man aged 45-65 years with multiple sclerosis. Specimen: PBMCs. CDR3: CASSIESSGANVLTF. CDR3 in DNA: TGTGCCAGCAGTATCGAGAGTTCTGGGGCCAACGTCCTGACTTTC.